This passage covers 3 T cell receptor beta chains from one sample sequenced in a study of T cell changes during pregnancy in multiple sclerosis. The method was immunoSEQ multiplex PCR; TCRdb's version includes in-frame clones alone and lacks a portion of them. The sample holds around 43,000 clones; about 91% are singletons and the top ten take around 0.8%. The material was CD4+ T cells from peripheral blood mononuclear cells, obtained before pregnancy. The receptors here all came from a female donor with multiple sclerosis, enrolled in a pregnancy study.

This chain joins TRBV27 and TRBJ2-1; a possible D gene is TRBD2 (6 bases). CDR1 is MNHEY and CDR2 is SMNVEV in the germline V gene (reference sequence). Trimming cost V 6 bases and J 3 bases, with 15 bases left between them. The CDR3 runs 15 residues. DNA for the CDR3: TGTGCCAGCAGCCCCCGGGGGAATGGCTACAATGAGCAGTTCTTC. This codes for CASSPRGNGYNEQFF.

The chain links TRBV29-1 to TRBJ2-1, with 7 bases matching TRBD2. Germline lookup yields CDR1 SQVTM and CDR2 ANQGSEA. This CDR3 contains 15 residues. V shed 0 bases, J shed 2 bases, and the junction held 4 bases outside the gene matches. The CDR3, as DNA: TGCAGCGTTGAAGATCGGAGCGGGGCCTACAATGAGCAGTTCTTC. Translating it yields CSVEDRSGAYNEQFF.

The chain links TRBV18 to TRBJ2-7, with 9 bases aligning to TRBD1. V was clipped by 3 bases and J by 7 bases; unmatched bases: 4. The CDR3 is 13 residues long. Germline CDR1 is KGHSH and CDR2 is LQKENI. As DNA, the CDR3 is TGTGCCAGCTCACCCTGGACAGGGGAAGAGCAGTACTTC. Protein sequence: CASSPWTGEEQYF.